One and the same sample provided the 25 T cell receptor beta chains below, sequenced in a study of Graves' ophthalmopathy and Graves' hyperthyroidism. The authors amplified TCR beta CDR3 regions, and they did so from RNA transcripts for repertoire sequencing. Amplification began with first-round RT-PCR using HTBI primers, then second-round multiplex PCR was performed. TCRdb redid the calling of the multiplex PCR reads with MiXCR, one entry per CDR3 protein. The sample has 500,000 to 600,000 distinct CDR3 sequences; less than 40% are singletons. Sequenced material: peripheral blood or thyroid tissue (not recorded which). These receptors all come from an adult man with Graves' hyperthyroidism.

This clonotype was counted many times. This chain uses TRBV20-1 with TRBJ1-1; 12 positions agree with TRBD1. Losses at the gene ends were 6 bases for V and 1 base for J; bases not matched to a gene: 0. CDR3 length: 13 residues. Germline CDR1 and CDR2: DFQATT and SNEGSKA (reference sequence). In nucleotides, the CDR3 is TGCAGTGCGGGACAGGGGGCGAACACTGAAGCTTTCTTT. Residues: CSAGQGANTEAFF.

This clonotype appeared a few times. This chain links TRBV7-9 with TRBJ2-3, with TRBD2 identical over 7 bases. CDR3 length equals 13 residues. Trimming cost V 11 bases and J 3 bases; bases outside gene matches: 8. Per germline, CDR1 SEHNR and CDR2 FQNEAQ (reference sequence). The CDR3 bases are TGTGCCGTCCCCCGGGAGGCGACAGATACGCAGTATTTT. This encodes CAVPREATDTQYF. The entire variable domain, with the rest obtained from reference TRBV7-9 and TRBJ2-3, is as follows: DTGVSQNPRHKITKRGQNVTFRCDPISEHNRLYWYRQTLGQGPEFLTYFQNEAQLEKSRLLSDRFSAERPKGSFSTLEIQRTEQGDSAMYLCAVPREATDTQYFGPGTRLTVL.

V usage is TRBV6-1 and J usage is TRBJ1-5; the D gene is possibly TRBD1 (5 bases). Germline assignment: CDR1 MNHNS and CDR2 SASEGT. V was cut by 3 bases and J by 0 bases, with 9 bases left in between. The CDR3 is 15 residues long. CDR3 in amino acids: CASSDWGDSNQPQHF. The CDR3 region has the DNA TGTGCCAGCAGTGACTGGGGCGATAGCAATCAGCCCCAGCATTTT.

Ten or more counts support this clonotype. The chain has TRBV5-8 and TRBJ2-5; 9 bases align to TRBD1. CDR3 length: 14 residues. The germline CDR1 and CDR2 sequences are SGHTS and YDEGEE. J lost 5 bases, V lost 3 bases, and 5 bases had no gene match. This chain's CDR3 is CASSSDRGWETQYF. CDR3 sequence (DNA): TGTGCCAGCAGCTCGGACAGGGGATGGGAGACCCAGTACTTC.

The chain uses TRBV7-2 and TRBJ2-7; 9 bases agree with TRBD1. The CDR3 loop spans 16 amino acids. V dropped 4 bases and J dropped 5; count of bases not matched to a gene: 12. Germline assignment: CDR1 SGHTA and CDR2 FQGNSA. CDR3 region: CASSSTIRDRAHEQYF. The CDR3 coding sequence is TGTGCCAGCAGCTCCACCATTAGGGACAGGGCCCACGAGCAGTACTTC. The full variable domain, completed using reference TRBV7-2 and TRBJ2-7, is GAGVSQSPSNKVTEKGKDVELRCDPISGHTALYWYRQSLGQGLEFLIYFQGNSAPDKSGLPSDRFSAERTGGSVSTLTIQRTQQEDSAVYLCASSSTIRDRAHEQYFGPGTRLTVT.

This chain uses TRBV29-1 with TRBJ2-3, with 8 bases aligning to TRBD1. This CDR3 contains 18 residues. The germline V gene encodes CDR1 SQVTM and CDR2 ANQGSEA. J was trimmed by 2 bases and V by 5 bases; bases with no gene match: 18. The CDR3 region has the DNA TGCAGCGTTTCGGCCGTGTGGAAGACAGGGGCTATCACAGATACGCAGTATTTT. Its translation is CSVSAVWKTGAITDTQYF.

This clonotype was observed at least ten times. The CDR3 is CASKDSSNTGELFF. CDR3 DNA: TGTGCCAGCAAGGATAGCAGTAACACCGGGGAGCTGTTTTTT. The chain combines TRBV12-3 or TRBV12-4 with TRBJ2-2; D not certain. This CDR3 contains 14 residues. V was trimmed by 7 bases and J by 2 bases, leaving 11 bases between them.

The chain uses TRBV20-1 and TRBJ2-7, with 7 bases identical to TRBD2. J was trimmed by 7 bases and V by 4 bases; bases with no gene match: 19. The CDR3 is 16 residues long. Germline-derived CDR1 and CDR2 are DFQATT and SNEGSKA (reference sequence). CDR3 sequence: CSATKGGFNAYNEQYF. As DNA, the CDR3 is TGCAGTGCTACCAAGGGAGGGTTTAACGCCTACAATGAGCAGTACTTC.

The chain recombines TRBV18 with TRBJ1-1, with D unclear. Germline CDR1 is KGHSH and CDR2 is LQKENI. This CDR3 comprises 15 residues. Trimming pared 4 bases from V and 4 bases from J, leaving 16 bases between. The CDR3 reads CASSLLSERITEAFF. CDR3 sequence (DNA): TGTGCCAGCTCACTTTTGAGTGAGAGGATCACTGAAGCTTTCTTT.

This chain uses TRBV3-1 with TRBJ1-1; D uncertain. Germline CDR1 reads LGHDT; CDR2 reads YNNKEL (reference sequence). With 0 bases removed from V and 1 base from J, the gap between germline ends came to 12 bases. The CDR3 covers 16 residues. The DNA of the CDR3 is TGTGCCAGCAGCCAAGATTCTGGTCCGGCGAACACTGAAGCTTTCTTT. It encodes CASSQDSGPANTEAFF. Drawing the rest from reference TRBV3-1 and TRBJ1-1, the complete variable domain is DTAVSQTPKYLVTQMGNDKSIKCEQNLGHDTMYWYKQDSKKFLKIMFSYNNKELIINETVPNRFSPKSPDKAHLNLHINSLELGDSAVYFCASSQDSGPANTEAFFGQGTRLTVV.

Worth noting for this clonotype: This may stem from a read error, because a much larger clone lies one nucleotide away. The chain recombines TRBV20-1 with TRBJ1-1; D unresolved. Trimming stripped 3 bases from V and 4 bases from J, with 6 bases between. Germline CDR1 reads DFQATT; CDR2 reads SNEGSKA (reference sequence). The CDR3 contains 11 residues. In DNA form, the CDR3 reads TGCAGTGCTAGGGGTAGCACTGAAGCTTTCTTT. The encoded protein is CSARGSTEAFF.

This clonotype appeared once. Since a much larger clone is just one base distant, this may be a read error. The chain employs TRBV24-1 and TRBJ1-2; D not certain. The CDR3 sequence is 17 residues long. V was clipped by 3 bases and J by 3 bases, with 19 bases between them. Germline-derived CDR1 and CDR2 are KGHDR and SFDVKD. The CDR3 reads CATSDAVMNGNYYGYTF. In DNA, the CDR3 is TGTGCCACCAGTGATGCGGTTATGAACGGAAACTACTATGGCTACACCTTC.

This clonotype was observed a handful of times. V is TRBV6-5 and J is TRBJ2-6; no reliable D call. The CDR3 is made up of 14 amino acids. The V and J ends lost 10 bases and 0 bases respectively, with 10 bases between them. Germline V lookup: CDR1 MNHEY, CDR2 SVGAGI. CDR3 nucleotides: TGTGCCACCACGTGGGACTCTGGGGCCAACGTCCTGACTTTC. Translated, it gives CATTWDSGANVLTF.

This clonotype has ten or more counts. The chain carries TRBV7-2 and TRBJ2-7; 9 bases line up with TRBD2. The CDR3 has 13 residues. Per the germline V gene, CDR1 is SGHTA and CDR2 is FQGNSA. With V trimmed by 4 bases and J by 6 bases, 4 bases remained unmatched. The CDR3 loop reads CASSWAGGGEQYF. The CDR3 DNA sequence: TGTGCCAGCAGCTGGGCGGGAGGGGGCGAGCAGTACTTC.

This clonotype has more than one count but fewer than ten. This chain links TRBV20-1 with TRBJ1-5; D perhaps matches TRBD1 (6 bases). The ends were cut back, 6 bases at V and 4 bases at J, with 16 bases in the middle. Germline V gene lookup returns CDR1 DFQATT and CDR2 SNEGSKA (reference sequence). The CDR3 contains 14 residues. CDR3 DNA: TGCAGTGCAAGGTTAACAGGGACAAATCAGCCCCAGCATTTT. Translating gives CSARLTGTNQPQHF.

The chain's CDR3 is CASSECERTVCDEQFF. The DNA of the CDR3 is TGTGCCAGCAGTGAATGCGAACGGACTGTCTGTGATGAGCAGTTCTTC. The chain has TRBV2 and TRBJ2-7; maybe TRBD2 (5 bases). The J call is doubtful: the DNA matches TRBJ2-1 better. This CDR3 contains 16 residues. Germline CDR1 SNHLY, CDR2 FYNNEI.

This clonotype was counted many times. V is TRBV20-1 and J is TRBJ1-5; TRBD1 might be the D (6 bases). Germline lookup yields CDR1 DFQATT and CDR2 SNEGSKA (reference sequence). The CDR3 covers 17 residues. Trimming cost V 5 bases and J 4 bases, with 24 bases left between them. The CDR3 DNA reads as TGCAGTGCTTCCCCATCATCCCCAGGGGCCAGTAATCAGCCCCAGCATTTT. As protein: CSASPSSPGASNQPQHF.

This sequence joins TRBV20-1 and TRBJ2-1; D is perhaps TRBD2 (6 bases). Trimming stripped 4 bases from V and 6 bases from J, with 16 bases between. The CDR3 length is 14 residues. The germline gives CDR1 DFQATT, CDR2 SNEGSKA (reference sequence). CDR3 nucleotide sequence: TGCAGTGCTACGCGGACTATCGGGGGCAATGAGCAGTTCTTC. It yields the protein CSATRTIGGNEQFF.

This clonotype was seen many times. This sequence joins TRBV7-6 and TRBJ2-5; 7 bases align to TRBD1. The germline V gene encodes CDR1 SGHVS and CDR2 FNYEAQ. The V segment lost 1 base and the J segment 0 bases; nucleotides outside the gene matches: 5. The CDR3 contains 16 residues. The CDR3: CASSLGPTGNQETQYF. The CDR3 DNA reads TGTGCCAGCAGCTTAGGCCCGACAGGGAACCAAGAGACCCAGTACTTC.

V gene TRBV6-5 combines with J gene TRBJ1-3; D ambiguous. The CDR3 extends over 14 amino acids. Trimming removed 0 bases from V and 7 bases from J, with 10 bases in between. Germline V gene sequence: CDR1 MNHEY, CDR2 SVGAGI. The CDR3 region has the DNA TGTGCCAGCAGTTACTCGTCGGGGTCGAACACCATATATTTT. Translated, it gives CASSYSSGSNTIYF.

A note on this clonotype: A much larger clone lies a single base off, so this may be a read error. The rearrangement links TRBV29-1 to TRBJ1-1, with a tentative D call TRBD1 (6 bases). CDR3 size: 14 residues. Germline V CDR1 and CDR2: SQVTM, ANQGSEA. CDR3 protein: CSVCLDSRLFEALF. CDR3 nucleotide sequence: TGCAGCGTTTGCTTGGACAGCCGACTGTTTGAAGCTCTCTTT.

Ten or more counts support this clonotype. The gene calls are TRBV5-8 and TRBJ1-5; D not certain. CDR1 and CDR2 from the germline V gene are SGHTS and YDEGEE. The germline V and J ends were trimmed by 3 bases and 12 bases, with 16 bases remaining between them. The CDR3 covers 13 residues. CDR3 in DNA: TGTGCCAGCAGCTCCCGGGCTTGGGCAGACCAGCATTTT. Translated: CASSSRAWADQHF.

CDR3 sequence (DNA): TGCGCCAGCAGCCAAGAGGGGGCGGGAGGACCCACAGATACGCAGTATTTT. Its protein is CASSQEGAGGPTDTQYF. V is TRBV4-1 and J is TRBJ2-3; 8 nucleotides line up with TRBD2. Germline CDR1 MGHRA, CDR2 YSYEKL. The CDR3 has 17 residues. Trimming removed 0 bases from V and 2 bases from J; junction bases left unmatched: 7.

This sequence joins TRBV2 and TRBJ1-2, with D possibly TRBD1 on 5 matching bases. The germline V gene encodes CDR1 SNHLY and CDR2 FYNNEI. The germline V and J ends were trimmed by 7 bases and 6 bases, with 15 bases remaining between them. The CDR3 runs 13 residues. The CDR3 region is CASKPGRNDGYTF. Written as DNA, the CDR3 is TGTGCCAGCAAACCGGGGCGGAACGATGGCTACACCTTC.

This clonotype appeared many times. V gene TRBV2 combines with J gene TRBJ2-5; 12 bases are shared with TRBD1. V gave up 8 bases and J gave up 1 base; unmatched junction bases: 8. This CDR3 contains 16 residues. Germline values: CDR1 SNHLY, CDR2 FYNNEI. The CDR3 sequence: CASRRGTGGSQETQYF. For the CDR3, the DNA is TGTGCCAGCCGACGGGGGACAGGGGGCTCCCAAGAGACCCAGTACTTC.